The entry that follows covers one T cell receptor (beta chain) sequence. As yet, its antigen is unknown. The data were obtained in a study of T cells in localized non-small cell lung cancer. Study results and caveats: In adjacent lung, a median around 57 of the top 100 tumor clones were found. Sequencing was limited to one tumor region, leaving the possibility of heterogeneity open.

The CDR3 is 15 amino acids. Germline V lookup: CDR1 SGHVS, CDR2 FNYEAQ. V was pared by 5 bases and J by 5 bases, with 8 bases of the junction left unmatched. Sequencing used immunoSEQ multiplex PCR; TCRdb keeps in-frame clones, though not all of them. Seen here are approximately 5,100 clones, roughly 28% observed once, and the top ten hold roughly 5%. The chain joins TRBV7-6 to TRBJ2-5; 10 bases fit TRBD1. The sequenced sample was lung tumor tissue, obtained before any cancer treatment. The TCR sequence derives from a female donor over 55 with stage I lung adenocarcinoma. DNA for the CDR3: TGTGCCAGCAGCCCCACTCCGGGACAGGGGGAGACCCAGTACTTC. This codes for CASSPTPGQGETQYF.